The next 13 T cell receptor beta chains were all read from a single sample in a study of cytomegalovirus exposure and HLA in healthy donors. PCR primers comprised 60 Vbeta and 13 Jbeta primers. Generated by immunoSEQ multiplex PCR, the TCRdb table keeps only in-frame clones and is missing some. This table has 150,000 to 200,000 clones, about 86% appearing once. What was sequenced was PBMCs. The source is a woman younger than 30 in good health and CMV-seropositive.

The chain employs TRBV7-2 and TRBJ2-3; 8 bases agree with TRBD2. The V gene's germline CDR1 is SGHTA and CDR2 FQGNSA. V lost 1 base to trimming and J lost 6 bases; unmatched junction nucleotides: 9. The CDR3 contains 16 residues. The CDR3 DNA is TGTGCCAGCAGCTTAGAGGTCGGGGGGGCACGCGATACGCAGTATTTT. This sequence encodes CASSLEVGGARDTQYF.

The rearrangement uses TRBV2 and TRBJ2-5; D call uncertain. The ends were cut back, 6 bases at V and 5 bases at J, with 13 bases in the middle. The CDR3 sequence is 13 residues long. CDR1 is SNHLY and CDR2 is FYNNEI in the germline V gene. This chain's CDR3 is CASSPLIVETQYF. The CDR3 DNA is TGTGCCAGCAGCCCACTTATCGTGGAGACCCAGTACTTC.

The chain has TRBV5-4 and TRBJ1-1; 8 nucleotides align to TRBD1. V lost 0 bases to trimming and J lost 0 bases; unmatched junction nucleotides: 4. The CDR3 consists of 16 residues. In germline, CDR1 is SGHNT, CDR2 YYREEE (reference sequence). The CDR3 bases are TGTGCCAGCAGCTTGGGTGACAGGGGTATGAACACTGAAGCTTTCTTT. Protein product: CASSLGDRGMNTEAFF.

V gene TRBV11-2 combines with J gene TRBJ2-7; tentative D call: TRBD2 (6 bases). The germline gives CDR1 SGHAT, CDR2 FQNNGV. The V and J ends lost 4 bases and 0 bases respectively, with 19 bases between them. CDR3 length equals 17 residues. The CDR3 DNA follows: TGTGCCAGCAGCTGGGACTCGGGCAGGGTAAGCTCCTACGAGCAGTACGTC. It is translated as CASSWDSGRVSSYEQYV.

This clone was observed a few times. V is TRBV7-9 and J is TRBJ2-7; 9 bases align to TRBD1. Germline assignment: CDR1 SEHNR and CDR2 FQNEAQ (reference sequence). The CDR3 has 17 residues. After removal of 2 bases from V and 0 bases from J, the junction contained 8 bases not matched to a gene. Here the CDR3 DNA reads TGTGCCAGCAGCTTACCCGGGACAGGGTCTAGCTCCTACGAGCAGTACTTC. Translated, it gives CASSLPGTGSSSYEQYF.

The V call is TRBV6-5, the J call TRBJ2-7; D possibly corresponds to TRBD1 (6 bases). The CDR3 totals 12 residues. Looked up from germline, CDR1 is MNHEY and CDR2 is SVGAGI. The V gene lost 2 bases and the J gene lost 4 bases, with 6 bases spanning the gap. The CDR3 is CASSYDRYEQYF. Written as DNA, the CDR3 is TGTGCCAGCAGTTACGACAGGTACGAGCAGTACTTC.

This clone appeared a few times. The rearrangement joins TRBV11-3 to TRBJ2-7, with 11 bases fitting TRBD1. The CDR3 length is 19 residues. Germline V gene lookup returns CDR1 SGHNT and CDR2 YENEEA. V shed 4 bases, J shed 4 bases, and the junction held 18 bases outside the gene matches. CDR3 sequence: CASSSQDPLWDRGSYEQYV. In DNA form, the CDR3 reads TGTGCCAGCAGCTCCCAGGACCCTTTATGGGACAGGGGGTCTTACGAGCAGTACGTC.

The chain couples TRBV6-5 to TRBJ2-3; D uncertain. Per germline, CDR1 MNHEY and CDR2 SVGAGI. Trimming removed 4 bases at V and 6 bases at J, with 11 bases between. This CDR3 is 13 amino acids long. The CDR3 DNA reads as TGTGCCAGCAGTTTTAATCTAGACGATACGCAGTATTTT. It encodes CASSFNLDDTQYF.

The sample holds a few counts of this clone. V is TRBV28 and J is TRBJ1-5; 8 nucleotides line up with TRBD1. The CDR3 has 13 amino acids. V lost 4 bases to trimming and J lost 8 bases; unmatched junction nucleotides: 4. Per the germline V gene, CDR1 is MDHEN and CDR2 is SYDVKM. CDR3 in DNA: TGTGCCAGCAGTTATCAGGGGGCTAAGCCCCAGCATTTT. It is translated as CASSYQGAKPQHF.

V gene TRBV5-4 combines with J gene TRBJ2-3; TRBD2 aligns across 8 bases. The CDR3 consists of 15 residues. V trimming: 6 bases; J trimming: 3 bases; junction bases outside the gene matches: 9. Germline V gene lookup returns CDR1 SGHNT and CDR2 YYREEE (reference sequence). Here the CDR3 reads CASNFPGGATDTQYF. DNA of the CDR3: TGTGCCAGCAACTTTCCCGGGGGGGCGACAGATACGCAGTATTTT.

CDR3 sequence (DNA): TGCGCCAGCAGCCAAGATCCGACAGGACTTAACACTGAAGCTTTCTTT. Translation gives CASSQDPTGLNTEAFF. This chain links TRBV4-3 with TRBJ1-1, with a tentative D call TRBD1 (6 bases). Germline CDR1 is LGHNA and CDR2 is YSLEER. CDR3 length equals 16 residues. Trimming removed 0 bases from V and 2 bases from J, with 13 bases in between.

The chain's CDR3 is CASSLAGASYEQYF. DNA for the CDR3: TGTGCCAGCAGCTTAGCCGGAGCATCCTACGAGCAGTACTTC. The chain recombines TRBV11-1 with TRBJ2-7, with D unclear. The V and J ends lost 0 bases and 1 base respectively, with 7 bases between them. Per germline, CDR1 SGHAT and CDR2 FQDESV (reference sequence). This CDR3 contains 14 residues.

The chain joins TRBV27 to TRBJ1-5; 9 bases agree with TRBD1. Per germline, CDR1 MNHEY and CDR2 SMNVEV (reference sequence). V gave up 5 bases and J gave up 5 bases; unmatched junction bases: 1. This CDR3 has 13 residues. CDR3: CASSDRGDQPQHF. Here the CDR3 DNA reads TGTGCCAGCAGTGACAGGGGGGATCAGCCCCAGCATTTT.